Presented here are 28 T cell receptor beta chains from one specimen sequenced in a study of T cells in tuberculosis. This table comes from immunoSEQ multiplex PCR, and its TCRdb copy is limited to in-frame clones, with some not included. The sample lists roughly 34,000 clones, about 84% occurring once. Time point given: new active TB diagnosis, blood taken before or within 7 days of starting treatment. The sequences come from PBMCs, collected at tuberculosis diagnosis. These receptors were obtained from an adult with tuberculosis.

This clone has only a few counts. The chain uses TRBV5-1 and TRBJ2-7, with a weak D call TRBD2 (5 bases). The germline gives CDR1 SGHRS, CDR2 YFSETQ. Trimming pared 0 bases from V and 3 bases from J, leaving 10 bases between. The CDR3 sequence is 14 residues long. CDR3 amino acids: CASSLGGKSYEQYF. In nucleotides, the CDR3 is TGCGCCAGCAGCTTGGGAGGGAAGAGCTACGAGCAGTACTTC.

This rearrangement joins TRBV6-1 to TRBJ2-1; weak D call: TRBD2 (6 bases). Germline V gives CDR1 MNHNS, CDR2 SASEGT. With 6 bases removed from V and 4 bases from J, the gap between germline ends came to 16 bases. This CDR3 is built from 15 residues. CDR3 residues: CASSVSGSPYNEQFF. The DNA for the CDR3 is TGTGCCAGCAGCGTTAGCGGATCACCTTACAATGAGCAGTTCTTC.

V gene TRBV30 combines with J gene TRBJ2-1, with 9 bases aligning to TRBD2. This CDR3 has 15 residues. The V gene's germline CDR1 is GTSNPN and CDR2 SVGIG (reference sequence). With 4 bases clipped from V and 11 bases from J, the junction kept 15 bases outside the gene matches. The CDR3 nucleotides are TGTGCCTGGACGAGGGGGCTGGTAGCGGGAGCGCAGCAGTTCTTC. Translation gives CAWTRGLVAGAQQFF.

V gene TRBV18 combines with J gene TRBJ2-7, with a weak D call TRBD2 (5 bases). Trimming took 4 bases from V and 5 from J, leaving 15 bases between them. Germline lookup yields CDR1 KGHSH and CDR2 LQKENI. This CDR3 is 14 amino acids long. The CDR3 loop is CASSRLDEGDEQYF. In DNA, the CDR3 is TGTGCCAGCTCACGCCTAGATGAGGGAGACGAGCAGTACTTC.

The chain employs TRBV5-1 and TRBJ1-1; 9 bases are shared with TRBD1. Germline CDR1 and CDR2: SGHRS and YFSETQ. The J segment lost 3 bases and the V segment lost 4 bases, leaving 7 bases of the junction unmatched. The CDR3 runs to 15 residues. The CDR3 DNA reads TGCGCCAGCAGCGTGACAGGGGGGTCGTACACTGAAGCTTTCTTT. Its protein product is CASSVTGGSYTEAFF.

The rearrangement links TRBV6-1 to TRBJ1-1; the D gene is possibly TRBD1 (6 bases). The germline V gene encodes CDR1 MNHNS and CDR2 SASEGT. With 7 bases removed from V and 0 bases from J, the gap between germline ends came to 15 bases. The CDR3 covers 15 residues. The CDR3 sequence is CASIPEGQMNTEAFF. The DNA of the CDR3 is TGTGCCAGCATCCCTGAAGGACAGATGAACACTGAAGCTTTCTTT.

The V call is TRBV5-5, the J call TRBJ1-3; perhaps TRBD1 as D (6 bases). CDR1 is SGHKS and CDR2 is YYEKEE in the germline V gene (reference sequence). V shed 0 bases and J shed 2 bases, with 12 bases lying between them. The CDR3 runs to 16 residues. In nucleotides, the CDR3 is TGTGCCAGCAGCTTGGGGGGACACTCGGCTGGAAACACCATATATTTT. This encodes CASSLGGHSAGNTIYF.

CDR3 sequence (DNA): TGTGCCAGTAGTTCCGGGACAGGGATGAATCAGCCCCAGCATTTT. Translated: CASSSGTGMNQPQHF. This chain joins TRBV19 and TRBJ1-5, with 9 bases lining up with TRBD1. The germline V gene encodes CDR1 LNHDA and CDR2 SQIVND (reference sequence). The CDR3 loop spans 15 amino acids. V shed 5 bases, J shed 4 bases, and the junction held 6 bases outside the gene matches.

CDR3 DNA: TGCGCCAGTGGACTAGCGGGGGGCCAAGAGACCCAGTACTTC. It yields the protein CASGLAGGQETQYF. The rearrangement joins TRBV10-2 to TRBJ2-5; 14 nucleotides align to TRBD2. With V trimmed by 9 bases and J by 1 base, 1 base remained unmatched. Germline CDR1 is WSHSY and CDR2 is SAAADI. The CDR3 spans 14 residues.

This chain connects TRBV29-1 to TRBJ1-5, with 11 bases matching TRBD1. Germline V CDR1 and CDR2: SQVTM, ANQGSEA. The junction had 5 bases not matched to a gene; V was cut back by 5 bases and J by 5 bases. The CDR3 totals 14 residues. For the CDR3, the DNA is TGCAGCGTTCAGGGACAGGGGGACTATCAGCCCCAGCATTTT. Encoded protein: CSVQGQGDYQPQHF. Using reference TRBV29-1 and TRBJ1-5 for the parts outside the CDR3, the full variable domain is SAVISQKPSRDICQRGTSLTIQCQVDSQVTMMFWYRQQPGQSLTLIATANQGSEATYESGFVIDKFPISRPNLTFSTLTVSNMSPEDSSIYLCSVQGQGDYQPQHFGDGTRLSIL.

This clone has a handful of counts. The V call is TRBV30, the J call TRBJ2-7; 9 bases agree with TRBD1. The germline gives CDR1 GTSNPN, CDR2 SVGIG (reference sequence). The CDR3 length is 14 residues. J was trimmed by 3 bases and V by 0 bases; bases with no gene match: 3. The CDR3: CAWSVGTGIYEQYF. As DNA, the CDR3 is TGTGCCTGGAGTGTCGGGACAGGGATCTACGAGCAGTACTTC.

This sequence joins TRBV5-5 and TRBJ2-7; 8 bases match TRBD2. Germline V gene sequence: CDR1 SGHKS, CDR2 YYEKEE (reference sequence). This CDR3 comprises 13 residues. The ends lost 2 bases at V and 5 bases at J; junction bases unmatched: 3. The CDR3, as DNA: TGTGCCAGCAGCTTCTGGACTAGCAACGAGCAGTACTTC. This codes for CASSFWTSNEQYF. The whole variable domain, filled in from reference TRBV5-5 and TRBJ2-7, reads DAGVTQSPTHLIKTRGQQVTLRCSPISGHKSVSWYQQVLGQGPQFIFQYYEKEERGRGNFPDRFSARQFPNYSSELNVNALLLGDSALYLCASSFWTSNEQYFGPGTRLTVT.

This sequence joins TRBV11-2 and TRBJ2-3, with 12 bases fitting TRBD2. Germline trimming cut 4 bases from V and 4 bases from J; bases unmatched to any gene: 3. The CDR3 totals 15 residues. Per germline, CDR1 SGHAT and CDR2 FQNNGV. The CDR3 region is CASSSGLAGPDTQYF. In nucleotides, the CDR3 is TGTGCCAGCAGCTCCGGACTAGCGGGGCCAGATACGCAGTATTTT.

The chain is built from TRBV5-4 and TRBJ1-2; 7 bases agree with TRBD1. The germline gives CDR1 SGHNT, CDR2 YYREEE (reference sequence). Trimming took 5 bases from V and 8 from J; bases not matched to a gene: 9. This CDR3 comprises 13 residues. CDR3 nucleotide sequence: TGTGCCAGCAGATCACAGGGGACGGAGGGCTACACCTTC. Its translation: CASRSQGTEGYTF.

The chain carries TRBV19 and TRBJ2-5; TRBD1 aligns across 8 bases. This CDR3 region has 14 residues. J lost 1 base, V lost 4 bases, and 2 bases had no gene match. Germline CDR1 reads LNHDA; CDR2 reads SQIVND (reference sequence). CDR3 in DNA: TGTGCCAGTAGTACCGGACAGGGCCAAGAGACCCAGTACTTC. This translates into CASSTGQGQETQYF. Full variable domain (rest looked up from reference TRBV19 and TRBJ2-5): DGGITQSPKYLFRKEGQNVTLSCEQNLNHDAMYWYRQDPGQGLRLIYYSQIVNDFQKGDIAEGYSVSREKKESFPLTVTSAQKNPTAFYLCASSTGQGQETQYFGPGTRLLVL.

The V and J genes are TRBV19 and TRBJ2-1, with D perhaps matching TRBD1 (6 bases). Trimming removed 2 bases from V and 4 bases from J, with 6 bases in between. This CDR3 has 13 residues. Germline CDR1 is LNHDA and CDR2 is SQIVND (reference sequence). CDR3 sequence reads: CASSIQGYNEQFF. The CDR3 nucleotides are TGTGCCAGTAGTATACAGGGGTACAATGAGCAGTTCTTC.

The chain joins TRBV11-1 to TRBJ1-2; possibly TRBD1 for D (5 bases). Between the trimmed V and J ends, which lost 0 bases and 8 bases, there was a span of 10 bases. The CDR3 sequence is 13 residues long. Germline CDR1 and CDR2: SGHAT and FQDESV (reference sequence). This chain's CDR3 is CASSLAAGNGYTF. The CDR3 coding sequence is TGTGCCAGCAGCTTAGCGGCAGGGAACGGCTACACCTTC.

The chain combines TRBV13 with TRBJ2-5; TRBD2 matches at 9 bases. The CDR3 loop spans 15 amino acids. Germline V lookup: CDR1 PRHDT, CDR2 FYEKMQ (reference sequence). V gave up 5 bases and J gave up 4 bases; unmatched junction bases: 8. The CDR3 protein is CASSPPGLARETQYF. CDR3 sequence (DNA): TGTGCCAGCAGCCCCCCGGGACTAGCCAGAGAGACCCAGTACTTC.

V gene TRBV4-1 combines with J gene TRBJ2-7; 8 bases line up with TRBD1. V shed 3 bases and J 3 bases; nucleotides not matched to a gene: 4. Germline V lookup: CDR1 MGHRA, CDR2 YSYEKL. CDR3 length: 14 residues. The CDR3 DNA follows: TGCGCCAGCAGCCATGAAACAGGGGGCTACGAGCAGTACTTC. It codes for CASSHETGGYEQYF.

This clone came up a few times. The V gene is TRBV7-3, the J gene TRBJ2-3; 12 nucleotides line up with TRBD2. Germline CDR1 SGHTA, CDR2 FQGTGA. With V trimmed by 2 bases and J by 3 bases, 6 bases remained unmatched. The CDR3 has 17 residues. The CDR3 here is CASSLLAGGLGTDTQYF. In DNA, the CDR3 is TGTGCCAGCAGCTTACTAGCGGGAGGGCTTGGGACAGATACGCAGTATTTT.

As DNA, the CDR3 is TGTGCCAGTAGTATATCAGGGTTTAACACTGAAGCTTTCTTT. Protein: CASSISGFNTEAFF. The chain carries TRBV19 and TRBJ1-1; a possible D gene is TRBD1 (5 bases). This CDR3 is built from 14 residues. V lost 2 bases, J lost 2 bases, and 9 bases lay in between. CDR1 LNHDA and CDR2 SQIVND come from the germline V gene (reference sequence).

This rearrangement joins TRBV19 to TRBJ2-1, with TRBD1 matching over 9 bases. J lost 6 bases, V lost 8 bases, and 14 bases had no gene match. The CDR3 is 16 residues long. Germline V lookup: CDR1 LNHDA, CDR2 SQIVND (reference sequence). This CDR3 is CASLRTPGQGGNEQFF. The CDR3 DNA sequence: TGTGCCAGTCTTCGGACTCCGGGACAGGGCGGCAATGAGCAGTTCTTC.

This chain connects TRBV6-4 to TRBJ2-5; 14 positions agree with TRBD2. CDR3 length equals 17 residues. With V trimmed by 4 bases and J by 1 base, 5 bases remained unmatched. CDR1 is MRHNA, CDR2 SNTAGT, per germline. The CDR3 DNA reads TGTGCCAGCAGTGCGCAGACTAGCGGGGGGGCCCAAGAGACCCAGTACTTC. It encodes CASSAQTSGGAQETQYF.

This chain connects TRBV19 to TRBJ1-2; 9 bases align to TRBD1. Trimming took 2 bases from V and 7 from J; bases not matched to a gene: 8. The V gene's germline CDR1 is LNHDA and CDR2 SQIVND (reference sequence). The CDR3 spans 15 residues. Here the CDR3 DNA reads TGTGCCAGTAGTATAAGGGAGACAGGGGGTTTTGGCTACACCTTC. Protein product: CASSIRETGGFGYTF.

This rearrangement joins TRBV30 to TRBJ2-1; D is uncertain. The CDR3 covers 14 residues. The V gene's germline CDR1 is GTSNPN and CDR2 SVGIG (reference sequence). V dropped 2 bases and J dropped 0 bases, with 8 bases sitting between them. Here the CDR3 reads CAWSTLGSYNEQFF. The CDR3 bases are TGTGCCTGGAGTACCCTCGGCTCCTACAATGAGCAGTTCTTC.

The rearrangement uses TRBV5-1 and TRBJ2-5; TRBD2 is a possible D gene (5 bases). The J call may be in error: the DNA end matches TRBJ2-7 better. Germline values: CDR1 SGHRS, CDR2 YFSETQ. The CDR3 is 14 amino acids. CDR3 in DNA: TGCGCCAGCAGCCCAGCAAGCGGTCCCTACGAGCAGTACTTC. It specifies CASSPASGPYEQYF.

This clone has only one observation. The V gene is TRBV27, the J gene TRBJ2-7; 9 bases map to TRBD1. The CDR3 spans 13 residues. Germline-derived CDR1 and CDR2 are MNHEY and SMNVEV (reference sequence). The J segment lost 2 bases and the V segment lost 8 bases, leaving 4 bases of the junction unmatched. Here the CDR3 reads CASGRTGAYEQYF. For the CDR3, the DNA is TGTGCCAGCGGCAGGACAGGGGCCTACGAGCAGTACTTC.

V and J are TRBV6-1 and TRBJ1-2; D is unresolved. In germline, CDR1 is MNHNS, CDR2 SASEGT. Trimming took 1 base from V and 10 from J, leaving 13 bases between them. This CDR3 has 13 residues. The CDR3 DNA reads TGTGCCAGCAGTGAAGGGAGGGCTTCTGACTACACCTTC. Encoded protein: CASSEGRASDYTF.